This TCR beta chain was sequenced for a study of vaccination effects on CD4 cells after COVID-19. Overall study context: In the ViraFEST assay, antigen-specific CD4+ clonotypes were identified by expansion after peptide-pool stimulation. Each well held about 2 million PBMC cultured with roughly 10 ug/ml peptides and 8 to 10 IU/ml IL-2. The study sampled a couple of convalescent patients 16 days and one week before vaccination. The study's findings and limits: Clones induced by infection and by vaccine showed marked clonal contraction late after vaccination.

The CDR3 spans 15 residues. Germline CDR1 is SGHTA and CDR2 is FQGTGA. The V gene lost 5 bases and the J gene lost 6 bases, with 18 bases spanning the gap. Following a 10-day culture, CD4+ T cells were purified. TCRdb keeps only in-frame clones here, not all; method: immunoSEQ multiplex PCR. This sample yields about 47,000 clones, of which about three quarters are seen a single time; 12% belongs to the top ten. About this clone itself: Its antigen is as yet unknown.

The clonotype originates from a human donor who had a prior SARS-CoV-2 infection. The source was CD4+ T cells from PBMCs cultured without peptide, collected before COVID-19 vaccination. This sequence joins TRBV7-3 and TRBJ2-3, with D perhaps TRBD1 or TRBD2 (5 bases each). CDR3 nucleotides: TGTGCCAGCAGCCCGGACTGGGGGAACTACGATACGCAGTATTTT. It is translated as CASSPDWGNYDTQYF.